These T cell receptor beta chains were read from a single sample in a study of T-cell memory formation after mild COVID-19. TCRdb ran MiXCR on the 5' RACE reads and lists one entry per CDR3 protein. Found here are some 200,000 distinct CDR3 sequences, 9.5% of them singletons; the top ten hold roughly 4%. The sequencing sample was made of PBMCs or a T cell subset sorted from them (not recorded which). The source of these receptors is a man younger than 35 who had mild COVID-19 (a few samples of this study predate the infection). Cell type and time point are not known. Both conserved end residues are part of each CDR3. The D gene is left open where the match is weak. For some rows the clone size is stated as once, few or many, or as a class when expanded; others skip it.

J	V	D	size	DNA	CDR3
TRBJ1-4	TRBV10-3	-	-	TGTGCCATCAGCCCGGGACGAAAACTGTTTTTT	CAISPGRKLFF
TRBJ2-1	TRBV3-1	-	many	TGTGCCAGCAGCCAAGGAGGGGGGGCCAACAATGAGCAGTTCTTC	CASSQGGGANNEQFF
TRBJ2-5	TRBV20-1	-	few	TGCAGTGCTAGAGATCCTGGGGCCACGGAGACCCAGTACTTC	CSARDPGATETQYF
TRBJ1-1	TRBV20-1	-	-	TGCAGTGCACGAGGGAACTCGAACACTGAAGCTTTCTTT	CSARGNSNTEAFF
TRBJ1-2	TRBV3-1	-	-	TGTGCCAGCAGCCAAGATACCAACTATGGCTACACCTTC	CASSQDTNYGYTF
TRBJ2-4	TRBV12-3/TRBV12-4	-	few	TGTGCCAGCAGCACGCAGATAGCCAAAAACATTCAGTACTTC	CASSTQIAKNIQYF
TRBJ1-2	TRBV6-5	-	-	TGTGCCAGCAGAGACAGTTCTTATGGCTACACCTTC	CASRDSSYGYTF
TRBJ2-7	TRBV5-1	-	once	TGCGCCAGCAGCCAGGGAGGCCTTTACGAGCAGTACTTC	CASSQGGLYEQYF
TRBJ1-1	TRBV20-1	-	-	TGCAGTGCTAGTCTTCGGAACACTGAAGCTTTCTTT	CSASLRNTEAFF
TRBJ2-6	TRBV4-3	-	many	TGCGCCAGCAGCCAAGATCCCGGGGGTCCTGGGGCTATAAACGTCCTGACTTTC	CASSQDPGGPGAINVLTF
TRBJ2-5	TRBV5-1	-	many	TGCGCCAGCAGTTATGGGACGTCAGAGACCCAGTACTTC	CASSYGTSETQYF
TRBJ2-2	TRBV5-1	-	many	TGCGCCAGCGGCAACCCTTGGGTCACCGGGGAGCTGTTTTTT	CASGNPWVTGELFF
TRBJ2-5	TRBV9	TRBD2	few	TGTGCCAGCAGCGCCCCGGGACTATCAGAGACCCAGTACTTC	CASSAPGLSETQYF
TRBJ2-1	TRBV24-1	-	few	TGTGCCACCAGTGATTTGGCATGGGGGGGCAGGGATGAGCAGTTCTTC	CATSDLAWGGRDEQFF
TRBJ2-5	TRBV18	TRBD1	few	TGTGCCAGCTCACCACAACCGGGACAGGGTGCTGAGACCCAGTACTTC	CASSPQPGQGAETQYF
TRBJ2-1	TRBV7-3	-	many	TGTGCCAGCAGCTTAAATTACAATGAGCAGTTCTTC	CASSLNYNEQFF
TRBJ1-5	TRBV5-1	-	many	TGCGCCAGCAGCTTGGACGGGGGAAAGCCCCAGCATTTT	CASSLDGGKPQHF
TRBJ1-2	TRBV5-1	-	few	TGCGCCAGCAGCGAACCGGGAGTCTATGGCTACACCTTC	CASSEPGVYGYTF
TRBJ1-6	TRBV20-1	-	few	TGCAGTGCTACCCCCGGGGCGCTCGATAATTCACCCCTCCACTTT	CSATPGALDNSPLHF
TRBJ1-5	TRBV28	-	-	TGTGCCAGCAGTTTGCTGGGCAAGGGGAGTAATCAGCCCCAGCATTTT	CASSLLGKGSNQPQHF
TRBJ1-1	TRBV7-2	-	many	TGTGCCAGCAGAACACGCGAAACGAACACTGAAGCTTTCTTT	CASRTRETNTEAFF
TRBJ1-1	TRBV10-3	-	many	TGTGCCAGTAATGACAACCTGAACACTGAAGCTTTCTTT	CASNDNLNTEAFF
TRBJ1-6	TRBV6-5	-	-	TGTGCCAGCAGTTACTCGAACTGGAAGTCACCCCTCCACTTT	CASSYSNWKSPLHF
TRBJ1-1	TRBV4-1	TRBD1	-	TGCGCCAGCTCAGGGGGCAGCATGAACACTGAAGCTTTCTTT	CASSGGSMNTEAFF
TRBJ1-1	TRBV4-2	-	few	TGTGCCAGCAGCCAAGCCCCCGGAGGGGCGAACACTGAAGCTTTCTTT	CASSQAPGGANTEAFF
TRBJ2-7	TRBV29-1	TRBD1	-	TGCAGCGCCCGGGGGACAGGGGGAAGGGGCCTCGAGCAGTACTTC	CSARGTGGRGLEQYF
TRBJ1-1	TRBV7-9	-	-	TGTGCCAGCATCTTATCGGGGAGCAACACTGAAGCTTTCTTT	CASILSGSNTEAFF
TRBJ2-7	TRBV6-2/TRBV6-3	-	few	TGTGCCAGCAGTTACTCGGGCAGTTCCTACGAGCAGTACTTC	CASSYSGSSYEQYF
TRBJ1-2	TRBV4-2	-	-	TGTGCCAGCAGCCCCACGACAGCGCCTAACTATGGCTACACCTTC	CASSPTTAPNYGYTF
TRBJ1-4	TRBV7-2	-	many	TGTGCCAGCAGCCCTCGGGGGGGGGCCGGAAAACTGTTTTTT	CASSPRGGAGKLFF
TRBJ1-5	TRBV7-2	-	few	TGTGCCAGCAGCTTTGCAGGGACGAGCAATCAGCCCCAGCATTTT	CASSFAGTSNQPQHF
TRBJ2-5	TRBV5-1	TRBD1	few	TGCGCCAGCAGACGGACAGGGGTGAACCAAGAGACCCAGTACTTC	CASRRTGVNQETQYF
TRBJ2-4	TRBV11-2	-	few	TGTGCCAGCAGCTTATCCAGGGTCGCGGACATTCAGTACTTC	CASSLSRVADIQYF
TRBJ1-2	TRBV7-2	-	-	TGTGCCAGCAGCTTAGGACAGATCTATGGCTACACCTTC	CASSLGQIYGYTF